This T cell receptor beta chain was retrieved from a study of molecular identifiers for immune sequencing clone quantification. TCRdb independently ran MiXCR on the PCR reads; one entry per CDR3 protein. Of 12,000 or so distinct CDR3 sequences listed, more than 15% were seen once; the top ten hold approximately 1.5%. The CDR3 length is 12 residues. From germline, CDR1 is SEHNR and CDR2 FQNEAQ (reference sequence). V was cut by 0 bases and J by 7 bases, with 4 bases left in between. This chain joins TRBV7-9 and TRBJ2-1; D remains unclear. The receptor comes from a human donor in good health. Some libraries in this study had Jurkat cell RNA spiked in. The source material was naive CD8+ T cells from blood, with Jurkat cell RNA spiked in. Subset meaning: FACS-sorted CD8+CD4-CCR7+CD45RA+ naive T cells. CDR3 loop: CASSLAVNEQFF. DNA for the CDR3: TGTGCCAGCAGCTTAGCTGTTAATGAGCAGTTCTTC.